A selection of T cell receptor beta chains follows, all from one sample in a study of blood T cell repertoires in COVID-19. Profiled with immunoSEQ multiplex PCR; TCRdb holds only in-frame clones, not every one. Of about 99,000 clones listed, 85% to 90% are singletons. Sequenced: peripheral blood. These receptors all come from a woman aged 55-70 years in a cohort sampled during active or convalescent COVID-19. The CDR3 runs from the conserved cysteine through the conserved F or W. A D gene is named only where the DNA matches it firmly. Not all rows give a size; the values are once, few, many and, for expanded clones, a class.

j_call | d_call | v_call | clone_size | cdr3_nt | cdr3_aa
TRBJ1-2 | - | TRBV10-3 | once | TGTGCCATCAGTGAGTCAGGGGAAGAAGGCTACACCTTC | CAISESGEEGYTF
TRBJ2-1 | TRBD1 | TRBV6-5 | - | TGTGCCAGCAGGGGACAGGCCGATGAGCAGTTCTTC | CASRGQADEQFF
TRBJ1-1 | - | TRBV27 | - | TGTGCCAGCAGCTTTCTCTCGGGGGGAGCGGGTGAAGCTTTCTTT | CASSFLSGGAGEAFF
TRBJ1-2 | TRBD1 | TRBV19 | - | TGTGCCAGTAGTAGAGACAGGGGCCCTAACTATGGCTACACCTTC | CASSRDRGPNYGYTF
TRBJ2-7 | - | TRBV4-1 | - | TGCGCCAGCAGCCAAGTAGGGAGCAGGGGCTTGCACGAGCAGTACTTC | CASSQVGSRGLHEQYF
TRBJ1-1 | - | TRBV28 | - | TGTGCCAGCAGGCGGGGCAGCCTTGAAGCTTTCTTT | CASRRGSLEAFF
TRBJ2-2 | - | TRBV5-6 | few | TGTGCCAGCAGCCTGACTCAGGGGTACGGGGAGCTGTTTTTT | CASSLTQGYGELFF
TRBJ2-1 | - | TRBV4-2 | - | TGTGCCAGCAGCCAAGCGGGACTCGGCTCCTACAATGAGCAGTTCTTC | CASSQAGLGSYNEQFF
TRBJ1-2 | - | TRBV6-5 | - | TGTGCCATCAAGCTCTATGGCTACACCTTC | CAIKLYGYTF
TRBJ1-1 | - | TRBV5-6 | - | TGTGCCAGCAGCTTGACGGGACACAGGAACACTGAAGCTTTCTTT | CASSLTGHRNTEAFF
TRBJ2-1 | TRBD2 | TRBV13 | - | TGTGCCAGCAGCCAGTCCAGCGGGACGGTTGAGCAGTTCTTC | CASSQSSGTVEQFF
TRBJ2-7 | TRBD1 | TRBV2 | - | TGTGCCAGCATCCCAGCTCCCGACAGGGTAGGATACGAGCAGTACTTC | CASIPAPDRVGYEQYF
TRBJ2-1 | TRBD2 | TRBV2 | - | TGTGCCAGCAGTGAACTAGCGGGAGGCCACAATGAGCAGTTCTTC | CASSELAGGHNEQFF
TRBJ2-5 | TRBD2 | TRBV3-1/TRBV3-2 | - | TGTGCCAGCAGCCAAAGACTAGCGGGGACCGATAGGGACTTC | CASSQRLAGTDRDF
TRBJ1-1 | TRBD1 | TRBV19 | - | TGTGCCAGTAGACCATCCCCAGGGGGAGACACTGAAGCTTTCTTT | CASRPSPGGDTEAFF
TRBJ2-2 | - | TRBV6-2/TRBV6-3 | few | TGTGCCAGCAGTTACTCGACTGAGCCGGCGGACTCGAACACCGGGGAGCTGTTTTTT | CASSYSTEPADSNTGELFF
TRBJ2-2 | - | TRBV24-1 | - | TGTGCCACCAGTGATTTCGGCGGCGGGGAGCTGTTTTTT | CATSDFGGGELFF
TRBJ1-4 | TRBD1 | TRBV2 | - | TGTGCCAGCAGTGAAACAGGGGCGCGTGAAAAACTGTTTTTT | CASSETGAREKLFF
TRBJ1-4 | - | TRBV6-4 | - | TGTGCCCTCCGCGGCCGGACAACTAATGAAAAACTGTTTTTT | CALRGRTTNEKLFF
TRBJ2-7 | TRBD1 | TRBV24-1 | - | TGTGCCACCATCGAGTCGTCACTAACAGGGGGTACCTACGAGCAGTACTTC | CATIESSLTGGTYEQYF
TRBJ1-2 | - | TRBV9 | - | TGTGCCAGCAGCGTAGACCAGCGGACAGCCGGCTACACCTTC | CASSVDQRTAGYTF
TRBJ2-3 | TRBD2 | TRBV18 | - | TGTGCCAGCTCACCAGTAGCGGGGGTACTGGTAAGCACAGATACGCAGTATTTT | CASSPVAGVLVSTDTQYF
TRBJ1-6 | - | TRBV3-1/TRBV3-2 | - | TGTGCCAGCAGCCAAGGTGGACAGCGAGGAAATTCACCCCTCCACTTT | CASSQGGQRGNSPLHF
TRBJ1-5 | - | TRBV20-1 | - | TGCAGTGCTAGTAAGAGTGGAGGTGACAATCAGCCCCAGCATTTT | CSASKSGGDNQPQHF
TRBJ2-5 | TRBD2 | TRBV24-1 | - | TGTGCCACCAGTGATCCAAGCCCCTTAGCGGGAGGGCCGAATGGAGAGACCCAGTACTTC | CATSDPSPLAGGPNGETQYF
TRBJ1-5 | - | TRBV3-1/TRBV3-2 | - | TGTGCCAGCAGCCAGATGGGGGCGAATCAGCCCCAGCATTTT | CASSQMGANQPQHF
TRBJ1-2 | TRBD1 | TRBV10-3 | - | TGTGCCATCAGCTCCGGGACAGGAGGCTACACCTTC | CAISSGTGGYTF
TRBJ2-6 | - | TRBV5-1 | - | TGCGCCAGCAGCTTAGGGGCTCTATTGATCGGGGGGGCCAACGTCCTGACTTTC | CASSLGALLIGGANVLTF
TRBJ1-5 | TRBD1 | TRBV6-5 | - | TGTGCCAGCAGGCCGGGACAGGGGCATCAGCCCCAGCATTTT | CASRPGQGHQPQHF
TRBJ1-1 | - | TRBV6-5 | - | TGTGCCAGCACGATAAGGACAGCAAAGAACACTGAAGCTTTCTTT | CASTIRTAKNTEAFF
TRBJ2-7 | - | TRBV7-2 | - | TGTGCCAGCAGCTTACCGACAGAGGACGAGCAGTACTTC | CASSLPTEDEQYF
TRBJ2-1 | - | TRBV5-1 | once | TGCGCCAGCAGCTTGGTTGCGGGGGACATCTACAATGAGCAGTTCTTC | CASSLVAGDIYNEQFF
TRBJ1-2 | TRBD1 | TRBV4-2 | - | TGTGCCAGCAGCCAAGACCGGGACAGCCAAGGCTACACCTTC | CASSQDRDSQGYTF